Shown below are 8 T cell receptor beta chains from a single sample sequenced in a study of blood T cell repertoires in COVID-19. The table came from immunoSEQ multiplex PCR; TCRdb's copy has only in-frame clones and leaves some out. This table holds about 250,000 clones, about 85% found once. Specimen: peripheral blood. The source is a man aged 18-30 years with active or convalescent COVID-19.

V is TRBV9 and J is TRBJ1-1; 7 nucleotides line up with TRBD1. Trimming at V came to 2 bases and at J to 11 bases, leaving 12 bases not matched to a gene. This CDR3 comprises 14 residues. Germline V gene data show CDR1 as SGDLS and CDR2 as YYNGEE. The CDR3 bases are TGTGCCAGCAGCGTTGAAAGTACAGGGGCGGGGGCTTTCTTT. Amino acid sequence: CASSVESTGAGAFF.

J is TRBJ2-1 and V is TRBV14, with TRBD2 as a possible D gene (5 bases). The germline gives CDR1 SGHDN, CDR2 FVKESK. Trimming pared 1 base from V and 2 bases from J, leaving 21 bases between. The CDR3 loop spans 19 amino acids. Here the CDR3 reads CASSQGQEHGIYPYNEQFF. The CDR3 coding sequence is TGTGCCAGCAGCCAAGGTCAGGAGCACGGGATTTACCCCTACAATGAGCAGTTCTTC.

The chain recombines TRBV19 with TRBJ2-2, with D possibly matching TRBD1 (6 bases). CDR1 is LNHDA and CDR2 is SQIVND in the germline V gene (reference sequence). Trimming stripped 4 bases from V and 7 bases from J, with 13 bases between. This CDR3 has 14 amino acids. DNA for the CDR3: TGTGCCAGTAGTACAACTGACAGGTTCGGGGAGCTGTTTTTT. Its translation: CASSTTDRFGELFF. The full variable domain, rest sourced from reference TRBV19 and TRBJ2-2, is DGGITQSPKYLFRKEGQNVTLSCEQNLNHDAMYWYRQDPGQGLRLIYYSQIVNDFQKGDIAEGYSVSREKKESFPLTVTSAQKNPTAFYLCASSTTDRFGELFFGEGSRLTVL.

The rearrangement links TRBV7-9 to TRBJ2-2, with TRBD2 matching 10 bases. J gave up 5 bases and V 2 bases, and 5 bases lay outside the gene matches. The CDR3 is 16 amino acids. Germline V gene lookup returns CDR1 SEHNR and CDR2 FQNEAQ (reference sequence). CDR3 residues: CASSLSGGASTGELFF. The CDR3 coding sequence is TGTGCCAGCAGCTTAAGCGGGGGGGCCTCGACCGGGGAGCTGTTTTTT.

The V gene is TRBV15, the J gene TRBJ2-1; 14 positions match TRBD2. Germline CDR1 reads LNHNV; CDR2 reads YYDKDF (reference sequence). The CDR3 spans 15 residues. V shed 8 bases, J shed 9 bases, and the junction held 9 bases outside the gene matches. CDR3 sequence (DNA): TGTGCCACCGGTGCGGGACTAGCGGGAGTAAGTGAGCAGTTCTTC. It translates to CATGAGLAGVSEQFF. Using reference TRBV15 and TRBJ2-1 for the parts outside the CDR3, the full variable domain is DAMVIQNPRYQVTQFGKPVTLSCSQTLNHNVMYWYQQKSSQAPKLLFHYYDKDFNNEADTPDNFQSRRPNTSFCFLDIRSPGLGDTAMYLCATGAGLAGVSEQFFGPGTRLTVL.

The V and J genes are TRBV18 and TRBJ1-6; 8 bases line up with TRBD1. Germline V lookup: CDR1 KGHSH, CDR2 LQKENI. Trimming removed 4 bases from V and 11 bases from J; junction bases left unmatched: 16. This CDR3 has 17 residues. CDR3 sequence: CASSQKTGTGGITPLHF. The CDR3, as DNA: TGTGCCAGCTCACAAAAAACCGGGACAGGCGGGATCACACCCCTCCACTTT.

This clone has a handful of counts. This chain connects TRBV14 to TRBJ1-1; unclear D gene. This CDR3 is 16 amino acids long. V lost 2 bases to trimming and J lost 2 bases, with 15 bases between them. Germline V gene lookup returns CDR1 SGHDN and CDR2 FVKESK. The CDR3 loop is CASSQLINGLNTEAFF. The CDR3 coding sequence is TGTGCCAGCAGCCAATTAATTAATGGCCTCAACACTGAAGCTTTCTTT. The full variable domain, in which reference TRBV14 and TRBJ1-1 provide the parts outside the CDR3, is EAGVTQFPSHSVIEKGQTVTLRCDPISGHDNLYWYRRVMGKEIKFLLHFVKESKQDESGMPNNRFLAERTGGTYSTLKVQPAELEDSGVYFCASSQLINGLNTEAFFGQGTRLTVV.

This clone has only one observation. The chain joins TRBV6-5 to TRBJ2-1; unclear D gene. V was trimmed by 2 bases and J by 6 bases, leaving 8 bases between them. In germline, CDR1 is MNHEY, CDR2 SVGAGI. The CDR3 contains 13 residues. CDR3 loop: CASSYPLGNEQFF. The CDR3 coding sequence is TGTGCCAGCAGTTACCCTCTAGGCAATGAGCAGTTCTTC.